The sequence of this T cell receptor (beta chain) was determined in a study of T cell responses to AZD1222 COVID-19 vaccine. Sequencing used immunoSEQ multiplex PCR; TCRdb keeps in-frame clones, though not all of them. The sample records 44,000 or so clones, about 83% being singletons. Notes on this clone: Antigen specificity is unknown.

This CDR3 region has 17 residues. V lost 7 bases to trimming and J lost 1 base; unmatched junction nucleotides: 13. Germline CDR1 is SNHLY and CDR2 is FYNNEI. Findings of the study overall: Across spike, vaccine-associated CD4 TCRs were found, dominant at 160-218 and 743-854.

The chain joins TRBV2 to TRBJ1-5, with TRBD1 identical over 7 bases. The material sequenced was peripheral blood, taken on day 0 of AZD1222 vaccination. The receptor was derived from an adult in good health. The CDR3 sequence is CASTGGQLRSSNQPQHF. DNA for the CDR3: TGTGCCAGCACAGGGGGACAGCTACGCTCAAGCAATCAGCCCCAGCATTTT.